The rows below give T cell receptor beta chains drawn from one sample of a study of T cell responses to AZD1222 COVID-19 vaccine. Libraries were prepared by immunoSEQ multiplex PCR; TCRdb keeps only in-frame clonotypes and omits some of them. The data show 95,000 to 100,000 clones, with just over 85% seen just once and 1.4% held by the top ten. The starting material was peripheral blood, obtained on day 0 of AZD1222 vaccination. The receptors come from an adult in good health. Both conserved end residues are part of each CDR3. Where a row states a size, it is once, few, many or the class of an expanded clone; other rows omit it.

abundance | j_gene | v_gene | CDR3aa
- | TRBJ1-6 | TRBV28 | CASSFWRSSYNSPLHF
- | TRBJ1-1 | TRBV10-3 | CAISPGEGMNTEAFF
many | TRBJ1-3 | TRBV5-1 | CASSYSRDGVGSGNTIYF
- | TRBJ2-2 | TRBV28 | CASSTPATGELFF
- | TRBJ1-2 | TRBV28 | CASSSPNYGYTF
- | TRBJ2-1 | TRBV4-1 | CASSQGGGRATEQFF
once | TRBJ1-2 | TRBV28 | CASSPWSAYGYTF
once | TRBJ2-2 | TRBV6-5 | CASRGSANTGELFF
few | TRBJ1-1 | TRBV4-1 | CASSQRGRGVNTEAFF
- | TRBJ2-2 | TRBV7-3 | CASSFGLSTGELFF
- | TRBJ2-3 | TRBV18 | CASSPGSTDTQYF
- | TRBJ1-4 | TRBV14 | CASRQGGNEKLFF
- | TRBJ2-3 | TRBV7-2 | CASSRGNRAPDTQYF
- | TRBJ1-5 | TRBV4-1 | CASSLGGGLGYSNQPQHF